Listed here are 29 T cell receptor beta chains from one sample, sequenced in a study of T cell changes during pregnancy in multiple sclerosis. The repertoire was sequenced with immunoSEQ multiplex PCR; TCRdb's copy has only in-frame clones and lacks some. There are some 95,000 clones in the sample; roughly 92% occur only once, and about 2.4% lies in the top ten. Sequenced material: peripheral blood, taken in the first trimester of pregnancy. The receptors originated from a female donor with multiple sclerosis, enrolled in a pregnancy study.

Worth noting for this clone: A junction end diverges from the germline sequence, so it may reflect a read error. The rearrangement joins TRBV5-6 to TRBJ2-7; 9 bases match TRBD1. The CDR3 is 14 residues long. CDR1 and CDR2 from the germline V gene are SGHDT and YYEEEE. CDR3 DNA: TGTGTCAGCACCGGGACAGGGAAAACGTACGAGCAGTACTTC. Amino acids: CVSTGTGKTYEQYF.

This sequence joins TRBV5-6 and TRBJ1-2, with 8 bases matching TRBD1. V trimming: 4 bases; J trimming: 7 bases; junction bases outside the gene matches: 6. The CDR3 contains 13 residues. Germline CDR1 is SGHDT and CDR2 is YYEEEE. This CDR3 is CASSTAGGSGYTF. The CDR3 coding sequence is TGTGCCAGCAGCACGGCAGGGGGCAGTGGCTACACCTTC. The full variable domain, its missing parts supplied by reference TRBV5-6 and TRBJ1-2, is DAGVTQSPTHLIKTRGQQVTLRCSPKSGHDTVSWYQQALGQGPQFIFQYYEEEERQRGNFPDRFSGHQFPNYSSELNVNALLLGDSALYLCASSTAGGSGYTFGSGTRLTVV.

The rearrangement uses TRBV15 and TRBJ2-1; 8 nucleotides agree with TRBD2. The CDR3 has 17 residues. The germline V gene has CDR1 LNHNV and CDR2 YYDKDF (reference sequence). V lost 1 base, J lost 6 bases, and 11 bases stayed unmatched. DNA for the CDR3: TGTGCCACCAGCAGAGGGGGAAGCGGGAGTTTGACCAATGAGCAGTTCTTC. Encoded protein: CATSRGGSGSLTNEQFF. The full variable domain, rest sourced from reference TRBV15 and TRBJ2-1, is DAMVIQNPRYQVTQFGKPVTLSCSQTLNHNVMYWYQQKSSQAPKLLFHYYDKDFNNEADTPDNFQSRRPNTSFCFLDIRSPGLGDTAMYLCATSRGGSGSLTNEQFFGPGTRLTVL.

This chain joins TRBV29-1 and TRBJ2-7; D perhaps matches TRBD2 (7 bases). Trimming pared 8 bases from V and 6 bases from J, leaving 17 bases between. CDR3 length equals 12 residues. Germline values: CDR1 SQVTM, CDR2 ANQGSEA. The chain's CDR3 is CSHKGGGGEQYF. CDR3 DNA: TGCAGCCATAAGGGGGGGGGTGGCGAGCAGTACTTC.

The chain recombines TRBV6-5 with TRBJ2-7; TRBD2 agrees at 8 bases. Germline V CDR1 and CDR2: MNHEY, SVGAGI. V was clipped by 8 bases and J by 6 bases; unmatched bases: 9. The CDR3 extends over 13 amino acids. The DNA for the CDR3 is TGTGCCAGCCAGCGGGAGCGTTCTACCGAGCAGTACTTC. Translating it yields CASQRERSTEQYF.

The rearrangement links TRBV5-6 to TRBJ2-2, with 10 bases matching TRBD2. CDR3 length equals 16 residues. Germline V CDR1 and CDR2: SGHDT, YYEEEE. Germline trimming cut 4 bases from V and 4 bases from J; bases unmatched to any gene: 7. The CDR3 here is CASSLGLAVGTGELFF. The DNA for the CDR3 is TGTGCCAGCAGCCTTGGACTAGCGGTTGGCACCGGGGAGCTGTTTTTT.

The chain combines TRBV19 with TRBJ2-5; TRBD2 agrees at 8 bases. The CDR3 covers 13 residues. Germline CDR1 and CDR2: LNHDA and SQIVND (reference sequence). With 4 bases clipped from V and 4 bases from J, the junction kept 2 bases outside the gene matches. The CDR3 protein is CASSTAGVETQYF. The CDR3 DNA is TGTGCCAGTAGTACAGCGGGAGTAGAGACCCAGTACTTC.

This clone is a singleton in its sample. V gene TRBV7-9 combines with J gene TRBJ2-3; 8 bases line up with TRBD2. This CDR3 contains 16 residues. The germline CDR1 and CDR2 sequences are SEHNR and FQNEAQ (reference sequence). Germline trimming cut 3 bases from V and 2 bases from J; bases unmatched to any gene: 7. This CDR3 reads CASSFPASGYTDTQYF. As DNA, the CDR3 is TGTGCCAGCAGCTTCCCTGCTAGCGGGTACACAGATACGCAGTATTTT.

The V gene is TRBV15, the J gene TRBJ2-7; maybe TRBD2 (6 bases). This CDR3 spans 16 amino acids. V gave up 3 bases and J gave up 2 bases, with 17 bases separating them. CDR1 LNHNV and CDR2 YYDKDF come from the germline V gene (reference sequence). In nucleotides, the CDR3 is TGTGCCACCAGCAGTGATTTAGCGGATCTTACCTACGAGCAGTACTTC. Amino acid sequence: CATSSDLADLTYEQYF.

The gene calls are TRBV27 and TRBJ2-6; no firm D call. The CDR3 is made up of 15 amino acids. Trimming left V 3 bases short and J 0 bases short, with 6 bases between. CDR1 MNHEY and CDR2 SMNVEV come from the germline V gene (reference sequence). The CDR3 DNA reads as TGTGCCAGCAGTTTCCTCCGCTCTGGGGCCAACGTCCTGACTTTC. The encoded protein is CASSFLRSGANVLTF.

V and J are TRBV4-2 and TRBJ2-7, with 9 positions matching TRBD2. Germline trimming cut 0 bases from V and 7 bases from J; bases unmatched to any gene: 10. The germline gives CDR1 LGHNA, CDR2 YNFKEQ. The CDR3 is 16 residues long. This chain's CDR3 is CASSQDELAGVGEQYF. CDR3 DNA sequence: TGTGCCAGCAGCCAAGATGAATTAGCGGGAGTGGGGGAGCAGTACTTC.

The V and J genes are TRBV23-1 and TRBJ2-5; a possible D gene is TRBD1 (6 bases). TRBV23-1 is classed as an ORF, of uncertain function. The V end lost 6 bases, the J end lost 0 bases, and 17 bases lay between the germline ends. The CDR3 runs 16 residues. Written as DNA, the CDR3 is TGCGCCAGCAGACAACTGTCTACAGGGCACCAAGAGACCCAGTACTTC. This codes for CASRQLSTGHQETQYF.

The rearrangement joins TRBV7-9 to TRBJ2-7, with 10 bases lining up with TRBD2. CDR1 and CDR2 (germline): SEHNR, FQNEAQ (reference sequence). V was pared by 4 bases and J by 2 bases, with 8 bases of the junction left unmatched. The CDR3 consists of 16 residues. The chain's CDR3 is CASSSNSGRPAYEQYF. CDR3 in DNA: TGTGCCAGCAGCTCAAATAGCGGGAGGCCAGCCTACGAGCAGTACTTC.

This chain joins TRBV19 and TRBJ2-2; the match to TRBD2 covers 14 bases. CDR3 length equals 18 residues. J was trimmed by 0 bases and V by 5 bases; bases with no gene match: 5. Germline CDR1 is LNHDA and CDR2 is SQIVND (reference sequence). The DNA for the CDR3 is TGTGCCAGTAGTGTCCGACTAGCGGGAGGGACGAACACCGGGGAGCTGTTTTTT. Translating gives CASSVRLAGGTNTGELFF.

This clone came up once. This sequence joins TRBV18 and TRBJ2-7; TRBD1 matches at 9 bases. With V trimmed by 4 bases and J by 2 bases, 6 bases remained unmatched. The CDR3 runs to 15 residues. The germline gives CDR1 KGHSH, CDR2 LQKENI. The CDR3 here is CASSLSGQGTYEQYF. The CDR3, as DNA: TGTGCCAGCTCACTCTCGGGACAGGGCACCTACGAGCAGTACTTC.

The gene calls are TRBV25-1 and TRBJ1-5; D is undetermined. Germline-derived CDR1 and CDR2 are MGHDK and SYGVNS. The CDR3 loop spans 14 amino acids. The V gene lost 5 bases and the J gene lost 0 bases, with 8 bases spanning the gap. The chain's CDR3 is CASSPGVSNQPQHF. Here the CDR3 DNA reads TGTGCCAGCAGTCCAGGTGTTAGCAATCAGCCCCAGCATTTT.

The rearrangement links TRBV7-9 to TRBJ2-1; 12 positions agree with TRBD2. The CDR3 length is 19 residues. The ends lost 7 bases at V and 1 base at J; junction bases unmatched: 14. Germline CDR1 is SEHNR and CDR2 is FQNEAQ (reference sequence). In DNA form, the CDR3 reads TGTGCCAGCAACCTAGCGGGAGGGCTGCACACGTTTTCCTACAATGAGCAGTTCTTC. Translated: CASNLAGGLHTFSYNEQFF. Using reference TRBV7-9 and TRBJ2-1 for the parts outside the CDR3, the full variable domain is DTGVSQNPRHKITKRGQNVTFRCDPISEHNRLYWYRQTLGQGPEFLTYFQNEAQLEKSRLLSDRFSAERPKGSFSTLEIQRTEQGDSAMYLCASNLAGGLHTFSYNEQFFGPGTRLTVL.

The chain is built from TRBV6-5 and TRBJ1-2; D gene uncertain. Trimming removed 7 bases at V and 4 bases at J, with 19 bases between. This CDR3 has 15 residues. CDR1 and CDR2 from the germline V gene are MNHEY and SVGAGI. CDR3 protein: CASTKMPRVGYGYTF. CDR3 DNA sequence: TGTGCCAGCACCAAAATGCCTCGGGTAGGCTATGGCTACACCTTC.

J is TRBJ2-7 and V is TRBV2; maybe TRBD2 (6 bases). The germline V gene has CDR1 SNHLY and CDR2 FYNNEI. The CDR3 contains 14 residues. V was clipped by 2 bases and J by 4 bases, with 12 bases between them. The CDR3 loop is CASSETGGKYEQYF. As DNA, the CDR3 is TGTGCCAGCAGTGAAACCGGGGGAAAATACGAGCAGTACTTC.

This chain uses TRBV28 with TRBJ2-3; possible D gene TRBD1, 6 bases. Germline V gene data show CDR1 as MDHEN and CDR2 as SYDVKM. Trimming shortened V by 3 bases and J by 7 bases, and 14 bases separated the two germline ends. The CDR3 is 14 amino acids. The CDR3 nucleotides are TGTGCCAGCAGTTTGGTACAGGGTGTAAATACGCAGTATTTT. This sequence encodes CASSLVQGVNTQYF. Complete variable domain (other parts from reference TRBV28 and TRBJ2-3): DVKVTQSSRYLVKRTGEKVFLECVQDMDHENMFWYRQDPGLGLRLIYFSYDVKMKEKGDIPEGYSVSREKKERFSLILESASTNQTSMYLCASSLVQGVNTQYFGPGTRLTVL.

V usage is TRBV10-2 and J usage is TRBJ2-7, with 9 positions matching TRBD1. CDR1 and CDR2 (germline): WSHSY, SAAADI. This CDR3 has 14 amino acids. V trimming: 6 bases; J trimming: 2 bases; junction bases outside the gene matches: 5. CDR3: CASRRQGGTYEQYF. DNA for the CDR3: TGCGCCAGCAGAAGACAGGGGGGAACCTACGAGCAGTACTTC.

This clone was detected once. V is TRBV27 and J is TRBJ2-5, with 9 positions matching TRBD1. Judging by the DNA end, TRBJ2-7 fits better; the J call may be wrong. This CDR3 contains 17 residues. Germline V gives CDR1 MNHEY, CDR2 SMNVEV (reference sequence). CDR3 DNA: TGTGCCAGCAGTTTACTGCCCCCGTGGACAGGGGACTACGAGCAGTACTTC. Translating it yields CASSLLPPWTGDYEQYF.

The V call is TRBV6-5, the J call TRBJ2-7; 9 bases are a match to TRBD1. The CDR3 spans 14 residues. The V gene's germline CDR1 is MNHEY and CDR2 SVGAGI. Trimming cost V 5 bases and J 6 bases; bases outside gene matches: 8. CDR3 nucleotides: TGTGCCAGCAGTCCGGGACAGGGTCGTCGCGAGCAGTACTTC. Translation gives CASSPGQGRREQYF.

The V and J genes are TRBV14 and TRBJ2-1, with 14 bases fitting TRBD2. J gave up 5 bases and V 8 bases, and 5 bases lay outside the gene matches. CDR1 is SGHDN, CDR2 FVKESK, per germline. The CDR3 length is 15 residues. The CDR3 is CASHGGLAGDNEQFF. The CDR3 bases are TGTGCCAGCCACGGGGGACTAGCGGGGGACAATGAGCAGTTCTTC.

This clone has a handful of counts. The chain carries TRBV11-3 and TRBJ1-1, with D unresolved. The CDR3 consists of 13 residues. The germline CDR1 and CDR2 sequences are SGHNT and YENEEA. V lost 1 base, J lost 10 bases, and 13 bases lay in between. The CDR3: CASSLGKGAGAFF. The CDR3 nucleotides read TGTGCCAGCAGCTTAGGGAAAGGAGCGGGAGCTTTCTTT.

The V call is TRBV5-4, the J call TRBJ2-5; TRBD2 is a possible D gene (6 bases). The germline V gene has CDR1 SGHNT and CDR2 YYREEE (reference sequence). V shed 4 bases and J shed 2 bases, with 9 bases lying between them. CDR3 length equals 13 residues. The CDR3 here is CASSRLVQETQYF. The CDR3, as DNA: TGTGCCAGCAGCCGACTAGTTCAAGAGACCCAGTACTTC.

V is TRBV28 and J is TRBJ2-5; 9 nucleotides agree with TRBD2. Germline CDR1 is MDHEN and CDR2 is SYDVKM. The CDR3 length is 14 residues. Losses at the gene ends were 8 bases for V and 2 bases for J; bases not matched to a gene: 6. CDR3 region: CASSSGRSQETQYF. As DNA, the CDR3 is TGTGCCAGCTCCAGCGGGAGGTCGCAAGAGACCCAGTACTTC.

J is TRBJ1-4 and V is TRBV2; D gene uncertain. Germline V gene sequence: CDR1 SNHLY, CDR2 FYNNEI. The ends were cut back, 6 bases at V and 7 bases at J, with 9 bases in the middle. The CDR3 contains 12 residues. In nucleotides, the CDR3 is TGTGCCAGCAGCCGGGGTGGTGAAAAACTGTTTTTT. Translation gives CASSRGGEKLFF.

The CDR3 protein is CASSPRRSGAQETQYF. CDR3 DNA sequence: TGTGCCAGCAGCCCCCGCCGTAGCGGAGCCCAAGAGACCCAGTACTTC. This sequence joins TRBV7-2 and TRBJ2-5; a possible D gene is TRBD2 (6 bases). The CDR3 length is 16 residues. Germline-derived CDR1 and CDR2 are SGHTA and FQGNSA. Trimming pared 5 bases from V and 1 base from J, leaving 17 bases between.